This TCR beta chain was captured by sequencing in a study of Graves' ophthalmopathy and Graves' hyperthyroidism. At the level of the study: Ahead of any treatment, peripheral blood was obtained at the initial diagnosis.

By definition, stable hyperthyroidism involved no ophthalmopathy within 18 months of follow-up. Isolation of PBMCs was performed using 10 ml of fresh peripheral blood. Amplification of TCR beta CDR3 regions used RNA transcripts. HTBI primers were used in a first-round RT-PCR, which preceded a second-round multiplex PCR. MiXCR, applied by TCRdb to the multiplex PCR reads, yields one record per CDR3 protein. Of hundreds of thousands of distinct CDR3 sequences in the sample, 15% were seen once. The CDR3 has 13 amino acids. V was clipped by 4 bases and J by 4 bases, with 10 bases between them. Source material: peripheral blood. The TCR was taken from a woman younger than 30 with stable Graves' hyperthyroidism. This chain uses TRBV12-3 or TRBV12-4 with TRBJ1-2, with unresolved D. The CDR3 DNA reads TGTGCCAGCAGTTACCAGTTAGTCTATGGCTACACCTTC. It codes for CASSYQLVYGYTF.